This T cell receptor beta chain is from a study of response to subunit inactivated influenza vaccine. Study-wide results and caveats: The authors put forward the suggestion that each seasonal influenza vaccination may bring in only a limited number of new T cells.

TCRdb called the RT-PCR reads again in MiXCR, with one record for every CDR3 protein. Of a few hundred thousand distinct CDR3 sequences listed, 20% to 25% are singletons. V shed 2 bases and J 7 bases; nucleotides not matched to a gene: 5. Germline CDR1 KGHSH, CDR2 LQKENI. CDR3 length: 15 amino acids. This clonotype appeared a few times. Its antigen is unknown. Material: PBMCs from blood, obtained 21 months after vaccination. The rearrangement uses TRBV18 and TRBJ2-1; 10 nucleotides line up with TRBD2. This sequence was found in a man between 50 and 75 years old who received an inactivated influenza vaccine. CDR3 in DNA: TGTGCCAGCTCACCAGCGACTAGCGGGTGGAATGAGCAGTTCTTC. The encoded protein is CASSPATSGWNEQFF.